These 21 T cell receptor beta chains share one sample of origin, sequenced in a study of blood T cell repertoires in COVID-19. Repertoires were generated with immunoSEQ multiplex PCR, while TCRdb's copy carries only in-frame clones and drops some. This table holds approximately 89,000 clones, about 96% found once. Sequenced: peripheral blood. The source is a human donor with active COVID-19. The donor label of this sample is uncertain.

V is TRBV11-3 and J is TRBJ2-1; 10 positions match TRBD1. The CDR3 is 17 residues long. Per germline, CDR1 SGHNT and CDR2 YENEEA. J gave up 6 bases and V 0 bases, and 8 bases lay outside the gene matches. The CDR3 loop reads CASSLDGGQGLGNEQFF. DNA of the CDR3: TGTGCCAGCAGCTTAGATGGGGGACAGGGGTTAGGCAATGAGCAGTTCTTC. The full variable domain, completed using reference TRBV11-3 and TRBJ2-1, is EAGVVQSPRYKIIEKKQPVAFWCNPISGHNTLYWYLQNLGQGPELLIRYENEEAVDDSQLPKDRFSAERLKGVDSTLKIQPAELGDSAVYLCASSLDGGQGLGNEQFFGPGTRLTVL.

This chain joins TRBV7-9 and TRBJ2-1, with 12 bases aligning to TRBD2. The CDR3 is 16 residues long. Germline CDR1 SEHNR, CDR2 FQNEAQ (reference sequence). After removal of 5 bases from V and 4 bases from J, the junction contained 6 bases not matched to a gene. This chain's CDR3 is CASSLLAGGRYNEQFF. CDR3 sequence (DNA): TGTGCCAGCAGCCTACTAGCGGGAGGAAGGTACAATGAGCAGTTCTTC.

The chain joins TRBV5-1 to TRBJ2-1; maybe TRBD2 (5 bases). Germline values: CDR1 SGHRS, CDR2 YFSETQ. CDR3 length: 16 residues. Trimming cost V 4 bases and J 0 bases, with 14 bases left between them. The CDR3 DNA sequence: TGCGCCAGCAGCGTGAATCTGGGGAGCTCCTACAATGAGCAGTTCTTC. Protein: CASSVNLGSSYNEQFF.

This clone was counted a single time. The chain carries TRBV28 and TRBJ2-2; D is possibly TRBD2 (6 bases). The CDR3 extends over 14 amino acids. From germline, CDR1 is MDHEN and CDR2 SYDVKM. The ends were cut back, 3 bases at V and 7 bases at J, with 12 bases in the middle. The CDR3 loop reads CASSLFGSGGELFF. DNA for the CDR3: TGTGCCAGCAGTTTGTTCGGGAGTGGCGGGGAGCTGTTTTTT.

This chain links TRBV5-5 with TRBJ1-4; possibly TRBD1 for D (6 bases). With 4 bases removed from V and 3 bases from J, the gap between germline ends came to 16 bases. CDR1 and CDR2 from the germline V gene are SGHKS and YYEKEE (reference sequence). The length of the CDR3 is 16 residues. CDR3 residues: CASSGHTGSANEKLFF. The CDR3 nucleotides are TGTGCCAGCAGCGGCCACACAGGGTCGGCTAATGAAAAACTGTTTTTT.

CDR3 sequence: CASSLVGVGSGETQYF. For the CDR3, the DNA is TGTGCCAGCAGCTTAGTCGGAGTCGGGAGTGGGGAGACCCAGTACTTC. The V gene is TRBV7-8, the J gene TRBJ2-5; tentative D call: TRBD2 (6 bases). The CDR3 consists of 16 residues. Per the germline V gene, CDR1 is SGHVS and CDR2 is FQNEAQ. Deletions cut 1 base from V and 5 bases from J, with 17 bases between.

CDR3 in DNA: TGTGCCAGCAGTGAATTCGAGGGAAACACCATATATTTT. It is translated as CASSEFEGNTIYF. V gene TRBV25-1 combines with J gene TRBJ1-3; D is unresolved. V was shortened by 1 base and J by 4 bases, with 5 bases between the two germline ends. Per the germline V gene, CDR1 is MGHDK and CDR2 is SYGVNS. The CDR3 totals 13 residues.

In regard to this clone: One end of the junction does not line up with germline, which may come from a read error. V usage is TRBV3-1 (or the pseudogene TRBV3-2) and J usage is TRBJ1-5; D remains unclear. The germline gives CDR1 LGHDT, CDR2 YNNKEL (reference sequence). This CDR3 is 18 amino acids long. The DNA for the CDR3 is TGTGCCAGCACCCAAAGGATCACGACAAAAAGTATCTATCAGCCCCAGCATTTT. Translated: CASTQRITTKSIYQPQHF.

The chain combines TRBV6-6 with TRBJ2-1; 7 nucleotides match TRBD2. With 7 bases clipped from V and 1 base from J, the junction kept 4 bases outside the gene matches. Germline V gene lookup returns CDR1 MNHNY and CDR2 SVGAGI (reference sequence). CDR3 length: 14 residues. CDR3 in DNA: TGTGCCAGCATTCTCGGGAGGTCCTACAATGAGCAGTTCTTC. It specifies CASILGRSYNEQFF.

V and J are TRBV5-5 and TRBJ2-6, with D maybe TRBD1 (5 bases). Trimming pared 0 bases from V and 1 base from J, leaving 11 bases between. CDR3 length: 17 amino acids. Germline values: CDR1 SGHKS, CDR2 YYEKEE (reference sequence). CDR3 in amino acids: CASSLEFSGSGANVLTF. In DNA, the CDR3 is TGTGCCAGCAGCTTGGAGTTTTCAGGGTCTGGGGCCAACGTCCTGACTTTC.

This chain joins TRBV18 and TRBJ1-1; 10 positions match TRBD1. V lost 0 bases, J lost 5 bases, and 6 bases stayed unmatched. The CDR3 extends over 16 amino acids. Germline V gene lookup returns CDR1 KGHSH and CDR2 LQKENI. The CDR3 nucleotides are TGTGCCAGCTCACCACCGACAGGGGGCGTTAGGACTGAAGCTTTCTTT. This sequence encodes CASSPPTGGVRTEAFF. The full variable domain, in which reference TRBV18 and TRBJ1-1 provide the parts outside the CDR3, is NAGVMQNPRHLVRRRGQEARLRCSPMKGHSHVYWYRQLPEEGLKFMVYLQKENIIDESGMPKERFSAEFPKEGPSILRIQQVVRGDSAAYFCASSPPTGGVRTEAFFGQGTRLTVV.

The chain carries TRBV29-1 and TRBJ1-2; a possible D gene is TRBD1 (5 bases). The CDR3 contains 12 residues. Germline values: CDR1 SQVTM, CDR2 ANQGSEA. Between the trimmed V and J ends, which lost 4 bases and 4 bases, there was a span of 10 bases. CDR3: CSVGGGSYGYTF. The CDR3 DNA is TGCAGCGTTGGCGGGGGTTCCTATGGCTACACCTTC. Based on the CDR3 plus reference TRBV29-1 and TRBJ1-2, the full variable domain is SAVISQKPSRDICQRGTSLTIQCQVDSQVTMMFWYRQQPGQSLTLIATANQGSEATYESGFVIDKFPISRPNLTFSTLTVSNMSPEDSSIYLCSVGGGSYGYTFGSGTRLTVV.

This clone was seen a few times. The chain employs TRBV10-3 and TRBJ1-1; D remains unclear. The germline gives CDR1 ENHRY, CDR2 SYGVKD. The CDR3 consists of 13 residues. Between the trimmed V and J ends, which lost 8 bases and 4 bases, there was a span of 14 bases. CDR3 loop: CAIQFQDGTEAFF. In DNA form, the CDR3 reads TGTGCCATCCAGTTCCAGGATGGCACTGAAGCTTTCTTT.

V gene TRBV5-1 combines with J gene TRBJ2-3, with TRBD2 matching 7 bases. The CDR3 covers 14 residues. Germline CDR1 reads SGHRS; CDR2 reads YFSETQ. V was clipped by 2 bases and J by 2 bases; unmatched bases: 2. CDR3 DNA sequence: TGCGCCAGCAGCTTCAGCGGGGCCACAGATACGCAGTATTTT. It codes for CASSFSGATDTQYF.

The CDR3 DNA follows: TGTGCCAGCAGCTTGGTTGCGAAGCCCACGGGAAACACCATATATTTT. Its translation is CASSLVAKPTGNTIYF. The J gene is TRBJ1-3, the V gene TRBV5-6; the D is unclear. V lost 0 bases and J lost 4, with 14 bases in between. Germline V lookup: CDR1 SGHDT, CDR2 YYEEEE. The CDR3 loop spans 16 amino acids.

The rearrangement uses TRBV12-5 and TRBJ2-3; D unclear. The germline CDR1 and CDR2 sequences are LGHNT and FRNRAP. Trimming cost V 2 bases and J 2 bases, with 8 bases left between them. The CDR3 has 14 amino acids. CDR3 residues: CASGLSQSTDTQYF. The CDR3 nucleotides are TGTGCTAGTGGTTTGTCCCAATCCACAGATACGCAGTATTTT.

The V gene is TRBV27, the J gene TRBJ2-1, with 7 bases identical to TRBD2. V shed 2 bases and J 2 bases; nucleotides not matched to a gene: 12. The CDR3 has 18 amino acids. CDR1 and CDR2 (germline): MNHEY, SMNVEV (reference sequence). As DNA, the CDR3 is TGTGCCAGCAGTTTAGTCTGGGGGAGGACTAGACCCTACAATGAGCAGTTCTTC. Protein: CASSLVWGRTRPYNEQFF.

This clone was observed a single time. The chain is built from TRBV10-3 and TRBJ2-1; D perhaps matches TRBD1 (6 bases). V lost 10 bases to trimming and J lost 2 bases, with 15 bases between them. Germline V gene lookup returns CDR1 ENHRY and CDR2 SYGVKD. This CDR3 spans 14 amino acids. CDR3 region: CATTLGAPYNEQFF. Here the CDR3 DNA reads TGTGCCACCACCCTGGGGGCCCCCTACAATGAGCAGTTCTTC.

The gene calls are TRBV27 and TRBJ2-2; D unresolved. This CDR3 comprises 17 residues. V was shortened by 2 bases and J by 2 bases, with 15 bases between the two germline ends. The germline CDR1 and CDR2 sequences are MNHEY and SMNVEV (reference sequence). This CDR3 reads CASSLTFNAGNTGELFF. The DNA for the CDR3 is TGTGCCAGCAGTTTAACCTTCAATGCAGGAAACACCGGGGAGCTGTTTTTT.

The rearrangement joins TRBV5-1 to TRBJ2-3; 16 bases are a match to TRBD2. Looked up from germline, CDR1 is SGHRS and CDR2 is YFSETQ. Germline trimming cut 4 bases from V and 7 bases from J; bases unmatched to any gene: 12. The CDR3 sequence is 18 residues long. As DNA, the CDR3 is TGCGCCAGCAGCAATACCGGGACTAGCGGGGGGGCAATTTATACGCAGTATTTT. Amino acids: CASSNTGTSGGAIYTQYF. Full variable domain (remainder filled in from reference TRBV5-1 and TRBJ2-3): KAGVTQTPRYLIKTRGQQVTLSCSPISGHRSVSWYQQTPGQGLQFLFEYFSETQRNKGNFPGRFSGRQFSNSRSEMNVSTLELGDSALYLCASSNTGTSGGAIYTQYFGPGTRLTVL.

The V call is TRBV3-1 (or the pseudogene TRBV3-2), the J call TRBJ1-6, with a weak D call TRBD1 (5 bases). The germline CDR1 and CDR2 sequences are LGHDT and YNNKEL (reference sequence). The CDR3 spans 15 residues. V lost 4 bases to trimming and J lost 9 bases, with 16 bases between them. Here the CDR3 reads CASSRLGGMGSPLHF. In DNA form, the CDR3 reads TGTGCCAGCAGCCGACTTGGGGGGATGGGTTCACCCCTCCACTTT.